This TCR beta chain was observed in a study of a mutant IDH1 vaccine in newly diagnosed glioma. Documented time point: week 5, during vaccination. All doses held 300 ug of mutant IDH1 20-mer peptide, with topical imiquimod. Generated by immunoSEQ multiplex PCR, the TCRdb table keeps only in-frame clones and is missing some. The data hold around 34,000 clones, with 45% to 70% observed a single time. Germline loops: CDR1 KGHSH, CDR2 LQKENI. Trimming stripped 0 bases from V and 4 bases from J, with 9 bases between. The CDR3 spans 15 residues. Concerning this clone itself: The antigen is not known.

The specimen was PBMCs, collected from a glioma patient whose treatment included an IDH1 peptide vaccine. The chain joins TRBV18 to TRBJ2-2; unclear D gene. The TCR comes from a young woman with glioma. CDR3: CASSPPNESTGELFF. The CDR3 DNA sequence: TGTGCCAGCTCACCACCGAACGAATCCACCGGGGAGCTGTTTTTT. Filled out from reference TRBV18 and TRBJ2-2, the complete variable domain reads NAGVMQNPRHLVRRRGQEARLRCSPMKGHSHVYWYRQLPEEGLKFMVYLQKENIIDESGMPKERFSAEFPKEGPSILRIQQVVRGDSAAYFCASSPPNESTGELFFGEGSRLTVL.